This T cell receptor beta chain was found in a study of T-cell reconstitution after alpha-beta-depleted transplantation in children. The study's findings and limits: Newly generated T cells supplied most T-cell counts and diversity one year post-transplant. Alpha-beta T cells about two months after transplant reportedly derived from several hundred expanded graft clones. TCRbeta diversity was high at day 60 in some patients (a result of surviving recipient T cells and thymic progenitors).

Researchers prepared the TCRbeta library using unique molecular identifiers, the study reports. Each CDR3 protein gets one entry after TCRdb re-called the PCR reads with MiXCR. The table shows about 490,000 distinct CDR3 sequences, with about 11% occurring only once. At least ten counts were recorded for this clonotype. What it binds is unknown. The V and J ends lost 0 bases and 4 bases respectively, with 7 bases between them. The CDR3 totals 13 residues. Germline V CDR1 and CDR2: SGDLS, YYNGEE. Sequences were derived from PBMCs, sampled before TCRalphabeta/CD19-depleted stem cell transplant. This chain links TRBV9 with TRBJ1-1; no clear D. The sequence derives from a child aged 2-9 years with inherited bone marrow failure, due to receive a stem cell transplant. The CDR3 DNA reads as TGTGCCAGCAGCGTAGAACCTTTCACTGAAGCTTTCTTT. Translation: CASSVEPFTEAFF. Looking up the rest from reference TRBV9 and TRBJ1-1 gives the full variable domain: DSGVTQTPKHLITATGQRVTLRCSPRSGDLSVYWYQQSLDQGLQFLIQYYNGEERAKGNILERFSAQQFPDLHSELNLSSLELGDSALYFCASSVEPFTEAFFGQGTRLTVV.